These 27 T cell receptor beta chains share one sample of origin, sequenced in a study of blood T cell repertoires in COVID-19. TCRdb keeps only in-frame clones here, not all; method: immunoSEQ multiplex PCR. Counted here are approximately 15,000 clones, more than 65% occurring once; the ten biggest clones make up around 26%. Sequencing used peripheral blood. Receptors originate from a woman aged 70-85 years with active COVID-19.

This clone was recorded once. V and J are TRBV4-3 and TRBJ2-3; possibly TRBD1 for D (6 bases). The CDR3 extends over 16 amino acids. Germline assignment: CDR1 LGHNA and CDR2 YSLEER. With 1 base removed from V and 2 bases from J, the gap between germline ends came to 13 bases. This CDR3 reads CASSQGGRVFTDTQYF. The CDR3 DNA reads TGCGCCAGCAGCCAAGGGGGGCGAGTTTTCACAGATACGCAGTATTTT.

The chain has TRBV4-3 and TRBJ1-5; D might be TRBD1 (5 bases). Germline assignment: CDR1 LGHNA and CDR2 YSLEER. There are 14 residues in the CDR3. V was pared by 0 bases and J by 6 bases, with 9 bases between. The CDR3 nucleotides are TGCGCCAGCAGCCAAGAAGCGGGGACTCAGCCCCAGCATTTT. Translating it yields CASSQEAGTQPQHF.

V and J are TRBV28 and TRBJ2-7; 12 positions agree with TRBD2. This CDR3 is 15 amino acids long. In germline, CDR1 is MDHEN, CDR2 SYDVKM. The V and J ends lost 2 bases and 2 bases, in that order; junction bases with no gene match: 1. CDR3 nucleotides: TGTGCCAGCAGTTTAAGGACTAGCGGGACCTACGAGCAGTACTTC. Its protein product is CASSLRTSGTYEQYF.

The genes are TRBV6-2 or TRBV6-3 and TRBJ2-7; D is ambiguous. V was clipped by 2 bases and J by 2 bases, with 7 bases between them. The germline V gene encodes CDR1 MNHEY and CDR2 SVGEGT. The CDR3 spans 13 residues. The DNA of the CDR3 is TGTGCCAGCAGTTACGTCGGTCCCTACGAGCAGTACTTC. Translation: CASSYVGPYEQYF.

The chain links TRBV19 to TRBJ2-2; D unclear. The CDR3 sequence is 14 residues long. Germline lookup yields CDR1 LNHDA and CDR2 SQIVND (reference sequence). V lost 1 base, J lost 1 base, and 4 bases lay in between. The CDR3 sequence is CASSIAGNTGELFF. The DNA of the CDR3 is TGTGCCAGTAGTATAGCAGGGAACACCGGGGAGCTGTTTTTT.

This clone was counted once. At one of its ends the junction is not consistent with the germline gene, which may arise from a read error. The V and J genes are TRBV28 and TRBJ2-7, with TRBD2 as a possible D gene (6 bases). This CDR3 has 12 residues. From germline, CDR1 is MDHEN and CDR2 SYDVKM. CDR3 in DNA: TGTGCCAGCAGTGCCGCTGGCGGGAACAGGAGGTTC. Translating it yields CASSAAGGNRRF.

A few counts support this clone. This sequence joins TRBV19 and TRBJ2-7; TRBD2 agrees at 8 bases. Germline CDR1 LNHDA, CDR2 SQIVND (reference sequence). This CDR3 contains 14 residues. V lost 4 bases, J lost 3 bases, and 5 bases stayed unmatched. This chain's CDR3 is CASSNNGGVYEQYF. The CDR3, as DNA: TGTGCCAGTAGTAACAACGGGGGGGTCTACGAGCAGTACTTC.

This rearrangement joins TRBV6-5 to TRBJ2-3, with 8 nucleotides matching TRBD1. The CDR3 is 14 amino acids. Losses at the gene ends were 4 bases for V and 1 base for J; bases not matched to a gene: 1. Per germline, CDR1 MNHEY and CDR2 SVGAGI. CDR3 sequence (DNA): TGTGCCAGCAGTTGGGGACAGGGCACAGATACGCAGTATTTT. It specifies CASSWGQGTDTQYF.

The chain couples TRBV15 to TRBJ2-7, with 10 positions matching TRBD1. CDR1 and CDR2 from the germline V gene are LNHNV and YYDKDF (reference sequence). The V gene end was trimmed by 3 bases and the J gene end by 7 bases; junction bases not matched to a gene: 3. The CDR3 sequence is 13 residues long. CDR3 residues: CATSRDRGREQYF. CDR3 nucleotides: TGTGCCACCAGCAGGGACAGGGGGAGGGAGCAGTACTTC. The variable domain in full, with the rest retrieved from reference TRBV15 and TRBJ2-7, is DAMVIQNPRYQVTQFGKPVTLSCSQTLNHNVMYWYQQKSSQAPKLLFHYYDKDFNNEADTPDNFQSRRPNTSFCFLDIRSPGLGDTAMYLCATSRDRGREQYFGPGTRLTVT.

CDR3 nucleotide sequence: TGTGCCAGCAGCCATAACCAAGAGACCCAGTACTTC. Protein: CASSHNQETQYF. The chain couples TRBV3-1 (or the pseudogene TRBV3-2) to TRBJ2-5; D remains ambiguous. V dropped 3 bases and J dropped 0 bases, with 2 bases sitting between them. The germline V gene has CDR1 LGHDT and CDR2 YNNKEL (reference sequence). The CDR3 has 12 amino acids.

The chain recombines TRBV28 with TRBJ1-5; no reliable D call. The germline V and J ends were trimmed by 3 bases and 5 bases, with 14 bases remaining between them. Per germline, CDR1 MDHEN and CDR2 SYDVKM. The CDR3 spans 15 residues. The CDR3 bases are TGTGCCAGCAGTTTGGAAAACAGCCTGGATCAGCCCCAGCATTTT. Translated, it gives CASSLENSLDQPQHF. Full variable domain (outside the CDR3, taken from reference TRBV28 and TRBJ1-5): DVKVTQSSRYLVKRTGEKVFLECVQDMDHENMFWYRQDPGLGLRLIYFSYDVKMKEKGDIPEGYSVSREKKERFSLILESASTNQTSMYLCASSLENSLDQPQHFGDGTRLSIL.

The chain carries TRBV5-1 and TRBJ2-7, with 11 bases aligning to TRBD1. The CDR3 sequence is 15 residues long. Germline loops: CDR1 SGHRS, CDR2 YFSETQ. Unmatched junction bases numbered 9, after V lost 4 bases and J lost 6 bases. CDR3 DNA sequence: TGCGCCAGCAGCCCCAAGGGGACAGGGGGGTCCGAGCAGTACTTC. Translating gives CASSPKGTGGSEQYF.

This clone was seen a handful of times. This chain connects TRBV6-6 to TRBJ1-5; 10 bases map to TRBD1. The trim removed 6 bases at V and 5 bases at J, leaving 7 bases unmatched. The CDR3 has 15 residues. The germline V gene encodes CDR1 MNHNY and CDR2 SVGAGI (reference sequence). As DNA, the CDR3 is TGTGCCAGCAGACTCGACAGGGGGCGGCATCAGCCCCAGCATTTT. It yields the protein CASRLDRGRHQPQHF.

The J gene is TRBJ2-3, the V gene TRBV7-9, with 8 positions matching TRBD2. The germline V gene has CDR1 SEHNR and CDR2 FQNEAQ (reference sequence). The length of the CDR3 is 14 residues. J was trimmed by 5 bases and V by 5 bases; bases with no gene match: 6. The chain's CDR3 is CASSPGLGVDTQYF. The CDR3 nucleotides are TGTGCCAGCAGCCCGGGACTAGGGGTAGATACGCAGTATTTT.

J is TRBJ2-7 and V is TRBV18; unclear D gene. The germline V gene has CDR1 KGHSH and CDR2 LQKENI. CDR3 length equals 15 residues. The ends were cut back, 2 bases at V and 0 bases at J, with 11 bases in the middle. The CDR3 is CASSPETQSSYEQYF. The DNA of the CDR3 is TGTGCCAGCTCACCAGAAACACAGAGCTCCTACGAGCAGTACTTC.

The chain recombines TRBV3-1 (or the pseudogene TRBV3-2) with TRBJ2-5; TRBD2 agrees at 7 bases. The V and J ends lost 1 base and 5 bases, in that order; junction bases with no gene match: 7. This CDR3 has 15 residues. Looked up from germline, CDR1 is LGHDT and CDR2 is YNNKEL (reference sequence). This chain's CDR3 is CASSQVRGDYETQYF. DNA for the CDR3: TGTGCCAGCAGCCAAGTCCGGGGGGATTACGAGACCCAGTACTTC.

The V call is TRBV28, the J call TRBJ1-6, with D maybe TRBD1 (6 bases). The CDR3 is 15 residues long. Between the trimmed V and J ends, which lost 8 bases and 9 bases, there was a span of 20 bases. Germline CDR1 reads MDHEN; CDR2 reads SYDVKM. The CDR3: CASRGWGRNTSPLHF. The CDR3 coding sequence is TGTGCCAGCCGTGGGTGGGGGCGGAACACTTCACCCCTCCACTTT.

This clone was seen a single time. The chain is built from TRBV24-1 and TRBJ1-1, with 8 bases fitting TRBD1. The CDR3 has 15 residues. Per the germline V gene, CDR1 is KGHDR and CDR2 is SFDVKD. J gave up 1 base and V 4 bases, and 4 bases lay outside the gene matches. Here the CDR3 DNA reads TGTGCCACCAGTGACCCCGGACAGGGGAACACTGAAGCTTTCTTT. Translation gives CATSDPGQGNTEAFF.

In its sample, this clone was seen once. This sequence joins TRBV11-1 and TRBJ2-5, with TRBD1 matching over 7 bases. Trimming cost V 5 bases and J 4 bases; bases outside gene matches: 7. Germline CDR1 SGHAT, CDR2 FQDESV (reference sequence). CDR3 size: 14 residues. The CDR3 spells CASSPNRGGETQYF. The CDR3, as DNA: TGTGCCAGCAGCCCCAACAGGGGTGGAGAGACCCAGTACTTC.

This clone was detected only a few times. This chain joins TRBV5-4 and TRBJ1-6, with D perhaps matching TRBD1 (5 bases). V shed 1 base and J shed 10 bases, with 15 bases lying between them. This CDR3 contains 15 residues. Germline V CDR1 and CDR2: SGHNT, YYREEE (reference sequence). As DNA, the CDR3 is TGTGCCAGCAGCTTGTCGGGGGAAGTACGGTCACCCCTCCACTTT. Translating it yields CASSLSGEVRSPLHF.

The CDR3 loop reads CASSQGGLGYEQYF. As DNA, the CDR3 is TGTGCCAGTAGTCAAGGAGGTCTTGGATACGAGCAGTACTTC. V usage is TRBV19 and J usage is TRBJ2-7; tentative D call: TRBD2 (5 bases). Between the trimmed V and J ends, which lost 5 bases and 4 bases, there was a span of 15 bases. The CDR3 has 14 amino acids. Germline-derived CDR1 and CDR2 are LNHDA and SQIVND (reference sequence).

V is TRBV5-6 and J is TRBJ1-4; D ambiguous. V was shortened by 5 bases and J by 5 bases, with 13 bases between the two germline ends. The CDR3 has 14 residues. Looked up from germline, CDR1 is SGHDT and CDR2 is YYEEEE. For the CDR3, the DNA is TGTGCCAGCAGTTCCGGACTCCCCAATGAAAAACTGTTTTTT. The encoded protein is CASSSGLPNEKLFF.

The CDR3 here is CASSEEAQETQYF. The CDR3 DNA sequence: TGTGCCAGCAGCGAGGAGGCCCAAGAGACCCAGTACTTC. The chain has TRBV6-2 or TRBV6-3 and TRBJ2-5; D perhaps matches TRBD2 (5 bases). Trimming removed 6 bases at V and 1 base at J, with 9 bases between. Germline CDR1 reads MNHEY; CDR2 reads SVGEGT. CDR3 length: 13 amino acids.

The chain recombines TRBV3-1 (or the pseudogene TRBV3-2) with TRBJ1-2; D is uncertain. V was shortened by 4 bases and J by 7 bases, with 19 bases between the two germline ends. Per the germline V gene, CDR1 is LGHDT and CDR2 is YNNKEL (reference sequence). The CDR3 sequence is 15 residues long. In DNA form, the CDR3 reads TGTGCCAGCAGCCGGTACCAGGTGGCTGGCTTTGGCTACACCTTC. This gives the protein CASSRYQVAGFGYTF.

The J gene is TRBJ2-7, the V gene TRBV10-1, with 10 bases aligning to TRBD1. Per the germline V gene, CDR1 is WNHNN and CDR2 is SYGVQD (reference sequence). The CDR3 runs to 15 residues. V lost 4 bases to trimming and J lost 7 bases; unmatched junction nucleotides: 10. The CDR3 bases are TGCGCCAGCAGTGGTCCGGGACAGGGGTCTGTGGAGCAGTACTTC. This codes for CASSGPGQGSVEQYF.

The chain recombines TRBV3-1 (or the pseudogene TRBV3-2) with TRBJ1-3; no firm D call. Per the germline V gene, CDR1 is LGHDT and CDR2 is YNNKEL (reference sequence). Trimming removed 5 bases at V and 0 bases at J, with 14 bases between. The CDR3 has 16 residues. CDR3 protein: CASSAHRSTSGNTIYF. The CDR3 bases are TGTGCCAGCAGCGCCCACAGATCCACCTCTGGAAACACCATATATTTT.

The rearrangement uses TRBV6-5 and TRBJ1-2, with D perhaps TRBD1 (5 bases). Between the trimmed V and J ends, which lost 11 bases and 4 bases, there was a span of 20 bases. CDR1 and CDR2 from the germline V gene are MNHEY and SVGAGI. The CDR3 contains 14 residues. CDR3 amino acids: CACTRGGALYGYTF. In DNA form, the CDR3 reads TGTGCCTGCACCCGGGGAGGGGCCCTCTATGGCTACACCTTC.